The following is a T cell receptor beta chain sequence with its context. Its antigen has not been determined. The sample holds no much larger clone one base away, and base qualities are not on file. The sample belongs to a study of beta chain features in type 1 diabetes (dated 2018 in TCRdb). Study-level background: Mean age, gender distribution, total cell number and subset yield were not different between patients and healthy donors. Regulatory and stem cell-like memory subsets were isolated from only 8 patients and roughly 8 healthy donors, whereas naive and central memory subsets came from all 30 or so donors. In the study, TCRB repertoires of sorted circulating CD4+ T cell subsets from recently diagnosed type 1 diabetes patients were compared with those of matched healthy donors. A total of about 110 million sorted cells were examined across all samples, and the number of cells per subset was strongly correlated with RNA yield.

On the study overall, not on this receptor specifically: At VDJ recombination sites, patients with type 1 diabetes made fewer insertions and deleted more nucleotides, a pattern implying thymic rearrangement abnormalities. Shorter templates might be favored by PCR, yet because patient and control samples were amplified and corrected together, any such skew would affect both groups equally. Because cDNA was sequenced instead of genomic DNA, activated cells with high expression could be over-represented, although the groups did not differ in activation or CD3 levels. A moderate but significant shortening of TCRB CDR3 length was observed in type 1 diabetes patients in all four CD4+ subsets. Naive, central memory and regulatory TCRB repertoires appeared to be more alike among patients than among healthy donors. Only small numbers of individuals were included in the HLA sub-analyses, which left unresolved whether HLA type had any influence on TCRB rearrangement.

V drops 6 bases and J drops 5 bases, leaving 14 bases in between. The CDR3 has 13 amino acids, counting the end cysteine and phenylalanine. Kept here is only the CDR3 DNA, which spans 39 bases and is read in frame from base 1. For CDR1 and CDR2, the germline V gene (reference sequence) lists SGHNT and YYREEE. The entire isolated RNA was reverse transcribed using the High Capacity cDNA Reverse Transcription Kit, and thus expressed TCRB transcripts were sequenced. Deep immunoSEQ sequencing was performed on naive, central memory and regulatory T cell samples, with an average of roughly 3.3 million total reads per sample. After sorted cells were lysed in RLT buffer, RNA was extracted with DNase-treated RNeasy Micro or Mini kits, with the choice depending on cell number. To prevent cross-contamination, each cell subset was processed individually, whereas patient and healthy donor samples were processed jointly. The immunoSEQ multiplex PCR was used to amplify TCRB sequences from cDNA, generating 87-bp fragments that spanned the CDR3 region. Sequencing of the amplicons was done on the Illumina HiSeq platform. Concerning the study's data processing: Synthetic template baselines were used to correct PCR bias computationally, reads within Hamming distance 2 were collapsed together, and singletons that could not be merged were discarded. By aligning reads against IMGT, V, D and J genes, CDR3 length, and insertions or deletions at six rearrangement sites were assigned. Within each subset, clonotype counts were normalized to the number of sorted cells before true diversity and Gini coefficients were calculated with the tcR R package. Repertoire sharing was quantified using the overlap coefficient calculated on TCRB nucleotide sequences. Out-of-frame TCRB sequences from naive cells were analyzed as a proxy for the pre-selection repertoire. TCRdb holds this immuneACCESS table with in-frame rearrangements only. Some clones are missing; in checked studies, unresolved V genes explain under half, and the rest has no known cause. The DNA was the basis for D and trimming; V, J and clone size are from that table. Across this sample there are approximately 270,000 clones, with roughly an eighth seen only once. The ten biggest clones cover 0.015% to 0.02% of the sample.

Each donor gave one peripheral blood draw, roughly 110 mL on average, collected into heparinised tubes. Naive, central memory, regulatory and stem cell-like memory CD4+ T cells were sorted on a BD FACSAria II using a panel including CD45RO, CCR7, CD25, CD127, CD95 and CD27. All sorted populations exceeded 95% purity. PBMCs were isolated right away by Lymphoprep density gradient centrifugation and were stained directly, without culture. To minimize batch effects, samples were stained and sorted in pairs, one healthy donor with one patient per experiment. Recombination connected TRBV5-4 to TRBJ2-5, with a weak D call of TRBD1 (5 bases match). This TCR was sampled from a man aged 25 to 40 with type 1 diabetes. The sample was naive CD4+ T cells from blood. The sample's cell subset or site label, decoded: true naive CD4+ T cells. The CDR3 amino acid sequence is: CASNRDRMETQYF. The DNA reads TGTGCCAGCAACCGAGACAGAATGGAGACCCAGTACTTC.